The 21 T cell receptor beta chains given below trace back to one sample, sequenced in a study of CD8+ T cells in alopecia areata. The treatment denotes: oral pan-JAK inhibitor, 5-10 mg twice daily. RNA was isolated and reverse transcribed to cDNA, the sequencing template. TCRdb keeps only in-frame clones here, not all; method: immunoSEQ multiplex PCR. The table records around 100,000 clones, around 50% of them present only once. The sequences come from CD8+ T cells sorted from blood, collected at week 24, from a patient treated with tofacitinib. The source of these receptors is a human donor with alopecia areata.

This rearrangement joins TRBV5-5 to TRBJ2-1; D perhaps matches TRBD1 (5 bases). The germline V gene has CDR1 SGHKS and CDR2 YYEKEE (reference sequence). Between the trimmed V and J ends, which lost 0 bases and 9 bases, there was a span of 19 bases. The CDR3 extends over 16 amino acids. The CDR3 region has the DNA TGTGCCAGCAGCTTGGGGTCCCGGGTAGGGGTGGGTGAGCAGTTCTTC. Its protein product is CASSLGSRVGVGEQFF.

The V gene is TRBV27, the J gene TRBJ2-7, with D unclear. Germline V gene lookup returns CDR1 MNHEY and CDR2 SMNVEV (reference sequence). Trimming left V 5 bases short and J 3 bases short, with 11 bases between. The length of the CDR3 is 13 residues. The CDR3 region has the DNA TGTGCCAGCAGTCCCCCCAGCTACTACGAGCAGTACTTC. Translating gives CASSPPSYYEQYF.

The chain employs TRBV7-9 and TRBJ1-2; TRBD1 is a possible D gene (5 bases). CDR1 is SEHNR and CDR2 is FQNEAQ in the germline V gene (reference sequence). V lost 5 bases and J lost 0, with 16 bases in between. The CDR3 consists of 16 residues. CDR3 coding DNA: TGTGCCAGCAGCCGAAACAAAGGGACTTCTAACTATGGCTACACCTTC. Translating gives CASSRNKGTSNYGYTF. Filled out from reference TRBV7-9 and TRBJ1-2, the complete variable domain reads DTGVSQNPRHKITKRGQNVTFRCDPISEHNRLYWYRQTLGQGPEFLTYFQNEAQLEKSRLLSDRFSAERPKGSFSTLEIQRTEQGDSAMYLCASSRNKGTSNYGYTFGSGTRLTVV.

A few counts support this clone. The gene calls are TRBV7-9 and TRBJ2-4; D gene ambiguous. V shed 5 bases and J shed 1 base, with 12 bases lying between them. This CDR3 comprises 15 residues. Germline lookup yields CDR1 SEHNR and CDR2 FQNEAQ (reference sequence). Written as DNA, the CDR3 is TGTGCCAGCAGCCCGCCCGTTGGTGCCAAAAACATTCAGTACTTC. Residues: CASSPPVGAKNIQYF.

This clone was seen more than once but under ten times. The genes are TRBV9 and TRBJ1-3; D is unclear. Trimming removed 0 bases at V and 1 base at J, with 8 bases between. In germline, CDR1 is SGDLS, CDR2 YYNGEE. The CDR3 sequence is 15 residues long. CDR3 residues: CASSVGDESGNTIYF. For the CDR3, the DNA is TGTGCCAGCAGCGTAGGCGATGAGTCTGGAAACACCATATATTTT.

This clone was seen a handful of times. CDR3 in amino acids: CASSSVQGARNTGELFF. CDR3 coding DNA: TGTGCCAGCAGCTCAGTACAGGGGGCACGGAACACCGGGGAGCTGTTTTTT. The gene calls are TRBV13 and TRBJ2-2, with 9 bases fitting TRBD1. Trimming at V came to 4 bases and at J to 1 base, leaving 7 bases not matched to a gene. Germline CDR1 reads PRHDT; CDR2 reads FYEKMQ (reference sequence). The CDR3 runs to 17 residues.

The rearrangement uses TRBV6-5 and TRBJ1-5; possibly TRBD1 for D (6 bases). Germline values: CDR1 MNHEY, CDR2 SVGAGI. The V gene lost 0 bases and the J gene lost 9 bases, with 12 bases spanning the gap. The CDR3 has 14 amino acids. DNA for the CDR3: TGTGCCAGCAGTTACTCGTCAGGGGTAGGGCCCCAGCATTTT. Protein: CASSYSSGVGPQHF.

This chain links TRBV9 with TRBJ2-7; TRBD1 agrees at 9 bases. Looked up from germline, CDR1 is SGDLS and CDR2 is YYNGEE. CDR3 length equals 14 residues. Unmatched junction bases numbered 8, after V lost 4 bases and J lost 6 bases. The CDR3 is CASSPRTGASEQYF. As DNA, the CDR3 is TGTGCCAGCAGCCCCCGGACAGGGGCGAGCGAGCAGTACTTC.

The chain has TRBV4-2 and TRBJ2-7; maybe TRBD1 (5 bases). V shed 0 bases and J shed 9 bases, with 15 bases lying between them. CDR3 length equals 14 residues. Germline V CDR1 and CDR2: LGHNA, YNFKEQ. For the CDR3, the DNA is TGTGCCAGCAGCCAAGAACCGTTGCAAGGGGTGCAGTACTTC. Translation: CASSQEPLQGVQYF.

This clone is a singleton in its sample. The J gene is TRBJ2-7, the V gene TRBV9; no clear D gene. Trimming stripped 4 bases from V and 0 bases from J, with 17 bases between. CDR3 length: 16 amino acids. The germline V gene has CDR1 SGDLS and CDR2 YYNGEE. CDR3 region: CASSLTPGHPSYEQYF. CDR3 DNA sequence: TGTGCCAGCAGCTTAACCCCCGGTCACCCCTCCTACGAGCAGTACTTC.

This clone has just a few counts. The V gene is TRBV29-1, the J gene TRBJ1-2, with 7 bases aligning to TRBD1. Germline values: CDR1 SQVTM, CDR2 ANQGSEA. J lost 10 bases, V lost 4 bases, and 12 bases had no gene match. The CDR3 contains 13 residues. The CDR3 sequence is CSVGIGRGKDYTF. As DNA, the CDR3 is TGCAGCGTTGGTATTGGCAGGGGGAAGGACTACACCTTC.

The chain is built from TRBV4-1 and TRBJ2-5; D may be TRBD2 (5 bases). This CDR3 contains 13 residues. Germline CDR1 reads MGHRA; CDR2 reads YSYEKL. Trimming removed 6 bases at V and 2 bases at J, with 10 bases between. CDR3 nucleotide sequence: TGCGCCAGCAGTCCGGACTCTCAAGAGACCCAGTACTTC. It is translated as CASSPDSQETQYF.

V and J are TRBV2 and TRBJ2-1; 11 positions match TRBD2. V shed 7 bases, J shed 6 bases, and the junction held 14 bases outside the gene matches. This CDR3 has 17 amino acids. From germline, CDR1 is SNHLY and CDR2 FYNNEI. The CDR3: CASTLELAGAEGNEQFF. CDR3 DNA sequence: TGTGCCAGCACCCTCGAACTAGCGGGGGCCGAGGGCAATGAGCAGTTCTTC.

This clone has just a few counts. This chain connects TRBV10-3 to TRBJ2-1, with TRBD2 matching 7 bases. The CDR3 is 13 residues long. The J segment lost 5 bases and the V segment lost 6 bases, leaving 4 bases of the junction unmatched. Germline V gene sequence: CDR1 ENHRY, CDR2 SYGVKD. CDR3 in amino acids: CAIRGGSDNEQFF. CDR3 DNA sequence: TGTGCCATCAGGGGGGGGTCGGACAATGAGCAGTTCTTC.

This sequence joins TRBV7-9 and TRBJ2-2, with D perhaps TRBD1 (5 bases). This CDR3 has 16 amino acids. CDR1 SEHNR and CDR2 FQNEAQ come from the germline V gene (reference sequence). V dropped 4 bases and J dropped 3 bases, with 15 bases sitting between them. The CDR3 sequence: CASSSPDILDTGELFF. The CDR3 coding sequence is TGTGCCAGCAGCTCCCCGGACATTTTGGACACCGGGGAGCTGTTTTTT. The variable domain in full, with the rest retrieved from reference TRBV7-9 and TRBJ2-2, is DTGVSQNPRHKITKRGQNVTFRCDPISEHNRLYWYRQTLGQGPEFLTYFQNEAQLEKSRLLSDRFSAERPKGSFSTLEIQRTEQGDSAMYLCASSSPDILDTGELFFGEGSRLTVL.

This chain connects TRBV5-6 to TRBJ1-1; 7 bases align to TRBD1. The ends lost 1 base at V and 0 bases at J; junction bases unmatched: 6. The length of the CDR3 is 16 residues. The germline V gene encodes CDR1 SGHDT and CDR2 YYEEEE. The CDR3 nucleotides are TGTGCCAGCAGCTTGATGGGACAGTACCTGAACACTGAAGCTTTCTTT. It is translated as CASSLMGQYLNTEAFF.

V is TRBV5-6 and J is TRBJ2-3; TRBD2 matches 10 bases. CDR1 and CDR2 from the germline V gene are SGHDT and YYEEEE. Trimming at V came to 1 base and at J to 1 base, leaving 0 bases not matched to a gene. This CDR3 region has 15 residues. The CDR3 sequence: CASSLTSGGTDTQYF. Here the CDR3 DNA reads TGTGCCAGCAGCTTGACTAGCGGGGGCACAGATACGCAGTATTTT.

This clone was picked up a small number of times. This rearrangement joins TRBV2 to TRBJ1-2; unclear D gene. This CDR3 is built from 14 residues. CDR1 is SNHLY and CDR2 is FYNNEI in the germline V gene. Trimming took off 4 bases at V and 2 bases at J, with 11 bases between the two ends. The CDR3 is CASSGVGPNYGYTF. CDR3 nucleotide sequence: TGTGCCAGCAGTGGGGTGGGTCCCAACTATGGCTACACCTTC.

This clone was detected once. This rearrangement joins TRBV27 to TRBJ2-2, with D perhaps assigned TRBD1 or TRBD2 (6 bases each). Trimming removed 1 base from V and 0 bases from J, with 9 bases in between. Germline V CDR1 and CDR2: MNHEY, SMNVEV (reference sequence). There are 16 residues in the CDR3. Here the CDR3 DNA reads TGTGCCAGCAGTTTATTGAGGGGGGCGAACACCGGGGAGCTGTTTTTT. The encoded protein is CASSLLRGANTGELFF.

This clone came up once. The chain recombines TRBV29-1 with TRBJ2-1; TRBD1 matches 8 bases. Trimming cost V 1 base and J 3 bases; bases outside gene matches: 8. The germline CDR1 and CDR2 sequences are SQVTM and ANQGSEA. This CDR3 has 16 amino acids. CDR3 in amino acids: CSVEGLTGVDYNEQFF. The CDR3 nucleotides read TGCAGCGTTGAAGGTTTGACAGGGGTCGACTACAATGAGCAGTTCTTC.

On this clone itself: The junction and the germline gene differ at one end; a read error may be behind it. The same CDR3 can be traced to other DNA sequences in this sample. As DNA, the CDR3 is TGTGCCAGCACCTTGAAGGGATCGAACACCGGGGAGCTGTTTTTT. This sequence encodes CASTLKGSNTGELFF. The V call is TRBV5-4, the J call TRBJ2-2; D remains ambiguous. Germline loops: CDR1 SGHNT, CDR2 YYREEE (reference sequence). The CDR3 sequence is 15 residues long.